The sample holds one count of the clone carrying this T cell receptor beta chain. Trimming left V 1 base short and J 5 bases short, with 14 bases between. Germline loops: CDR1 SGHDT, CDR2 YYEEEE. This CDR3 contains 15 residues. The sample belongs to a study of blood T cell repertoires in COVID-19. Authors' data handling: From reference gene primer amplification, estimates of nucleated cell counts were derived. TCRdb keeps only in-frame clones here, not all; method: immunoSEQ multiplex PCR. From that table come the V and J calls and clone size; the DNA was used to work out D and trimming. The data show over 200,000 clones, approximately 91% seen once.

The chain carries TRBV5-6 and TRBJ2-3; a weak D match, TRBD1 (5 bases). The sample taken for sequencing was peripheral blood. The clonotype originates from a middle-aged woman with acute or convalescent COVID-19. The CDR3 reads CASSLTRGSGDTQYF. CDR3 nucleotide sequence: TGTGCCAGCAGCTTGACAAGGGGCTCAGGAGATACGCAGTATTTT.